This T cell receptor beta chain was sequenced during a study of T cells in Graves' hyperthyroidism and ophthalmopathy. This clonotype was seen a few times. RNA transcripts were the template for amplifying TCR beta CDR3 regions. TCR CDR3 underwent first-round RT-PCR with the HTBI primer set. Each CDR3 protein gets one entry after TCRdb re-called the multiplex PCR reads with MiXCR. The sample shows about 500,000 distinct CDR3 sequences, around 16% of them seen only once. With V trimmed by 10 bases and J by 5 bases, 8 bases remained unmatched. The CDR3 has 15 amino acids. The V gene's germline CDR1 is ENHRY and CDR2 SYGVKD.

The receptor's source is a woman younger than 45 with Graves' ophthalmopathy. V is TRBV10-3 and J is TRBJ2-5, with 15 positions matching TRBD2. Sequenced sample: blood. CDR3: CASGTSGRPRETQYF. The DNA for the CDR3 is TGTGCCAGCGGGACTAGCGGGAGGCCACGGGAGACCCAGTACTTC.